The 21 T cell receptor beta chains reported below all come from one sample, sequenced in a study of T cell repertoires in cytomegalovirus infection. TCRdb recomputed calls from the reads with MiXCR, one row per CDR3 protein. The data hold roughly 920,000 distinct CDR3 sequences, with approximately 31% observed a single time. No antigen is known for these receptors. This material consisted of cultured CD8+ T cells from PBMCs, taken from culture after CMV antigen stimulation. The receptors originated from a human donor in good health (CMV status not recorded). Some clones in this sample may be carry-over from other donors' samples.

The V gene is TRBV19, the J gene TRBJ2-4; the D gene is possibly TRBD2 (5 bases). Germline lookup yields CDR1 LNHDA and CDR2 SQIVND (reference sequence). The CDR3 is 16 residues long. The V gene lost 1 base and the J gene lost 0 bases, with 10 bases spanning the gap. As DNA, the CDR3 is TGTGCCAGTAGTATAGTCGGGGAAATAGCCAAAAACATTCAGTACTTC. This gives the protein CASSIVGEIAKNIQYF.

This clonotype was seen a handful of times. This chain joins TRBV6-6 and TRBJ2-5; either TRBD1 or TRBD2 may fit D (5 bases each). The V end lost 9 bases, the J end lost 2 bases, and 19 bases lay between the germline ends. CDR1 is MNHNY and CDR2 is SVGAGI in the germline V gene (reference sequence). CDR3 size: 15 residues. CDR3 sequence reads: CASFGDLEQQETQYF. In DNA, the CDR3 is TGTGCCAGTTTCGGGGACCTTGAACAGCAAGAGACCCAGTACTTC.

This clonotype occurred a few times. The chain is built from TRBV5-1 and TRBJ1-2, with 7 positions matching TRBD1. The CDR3 consists of 14 residues. Germline CDR1 is SGHRS and CDR2 is YFSETQ. V was pared by 3 bases and J by 4 bases, with 6 bases of the junction left unmatched. For the CDR3, the DNA is TGCGCCAGCAGCTCATCCCGGGACAGCTATGGCTACACCTTC. The encoded protein is CASSSSRDSYGYTF.

About this clonotype: At one end the junction does not follow the germline gene, possibly because of a read error. The chain employs TRBV6-6 and TRBJ1-3, with D maybe TRBD1 (5 bases). The CDR3 covers 16 residues. The germline gives CDR1 MNHNY, CDR2 SVGAGI (reference sequence). In nucleotides, the CDR3 is TGTGCCAGCACCATAAGGCCCCAGGGTTCTGGAAACTCCATATATTTT. It codes for CASTIRPQGSGNSIYF.

This clonotype came up many times. The chain has TRBV7-2 and TRBJ2-7; D is undetermined. V was shortened by 0 bases and J by 2 bases, with 8 bases between the two germline ends. CDR3 length: 14 amino acids. Germline assignment: CDR1 SGHTA and CDR2 FQGNSA. CDR3 bases: TGTGCCAGCAGCTTAGCCGTCGGAACCTACGAGCAGTACGTC. Amino acids: CASSLAVGTYEQYV.

This clonotype was detected a few times. The chain combines TRBV7-4 with TRBJ2-7; D gene ambiguous. Germline V gene lookup returns CDR1 SGHVT and CDR2 SQSDAQ. This CDR3 is built from 14 residues. V lost 4 bases and J 3 bases, leaving 13 bases between the germline ends. CDR3 residues: CASSSQFSLYEQYF. CDR3 DNA sequence: TGTGCCAGCAGCTCCCAGTTTTCCCTCTACGAGCAGTACTTC.

The chain uses TRBV29-1 and TRBJ2-1; 10 positions agree with TRBD2. Germline-derived CDR1 and CDR2 are SQVTM and ANQGSEA. CDR3 length: 17 amino acids. V gave up 2 bases and J gave up 0 bases; unmatched junction bases: 7. Here the CDR3 reads CSVENPSGGASYNEQFF. CDR3 coding DNA: TGCAGCGTTGAAAATCCCAGCGGGGGGGCCTCCTACAATGAGCAGTTCTTC.

In this sample, this clonotype turned up once. This chain uses TRBV9 with TRBJ1-6; D is perhaps TRBD1 (5 bases). The CDR3 length is 15 residues. CDR1 and CDR2 (germline): SGDLS, YYNGEE. Trimming removed 3 bases at V and 7 bases at J, with 14 bases between. The CDR3 loop is CASSETGRKNSPLHF. CDR3 sequence (DNA): TGTGCCAGCAGCGAGACGGGACGGAAAAATTCACCCCTCCACTTT.

The V call is TRBV7-9, the J call TRBJ2-2, with D perhaps matching TRBD1 (5 bases). CDR1 and CDR2 from the germline V gene are SEHNR and FQNEAQ (reference sequence). The CDR3 is 15 amino acids. Trimming shortened V by 5 bases and J by 5 bases, and 15 bases separated the two germline ends. The chain's CDR3 is CASSRPTELTGELFF. CDR3 in DNA: TGTGCCAGCAGCAGACCGACAGAACTAACCGGGGAGCTGTTTTTT.

This clonotype was counted a few times. V and J are TRBV7-9 and TRBJ2-1; D uncertain. CDR3 size: 13 residues. The V gene's germline CDR1 is SEHNR and CDR2 FQNEAQ (reference sequence). Trimming cost V 4 bases and J 2 bases, with 6 bases left between them. CDR3 nucleotide sequence: TGTGCCAGCAGCTGGGAACCCTACAATGAGCAGTTCTTC. This translates into CASSWEPYNEQFF. The complete variable domain, with remaining parts taken from reference TRBV7-9 and TRBJ2-1, reads DTGVSQNPRHKITKRGQNVTFRCDPISEHNRLYWYRQTLGQGPEFLTYFQNEAQLEKSRLLSDRFSAERPKGSFSTLEIQRTEQGDSAMYLCASSWEPYNEQFFGPGTRLTVL.

This sequence joins TRBV7-8 and TRBJ2-2, with TRBD1 matching 7 bases. Germline-derived CDR1 and CDR2 are SGHVS and FQNEAQ. The CDR3 covers 17 residues. V dropped 3 bases and J dropped 5; count of bases not matched to a gene: 12. DNA for the CDR3: TGTGCCAGCAGCTTTGTAGGGGGCAGGGGGTATACCGGGGAGCTGTTTTTT. Translated, it gives CASSFVGGRGYTGELFF. The full variable domain, completed using reference TRBV7-8 and TRBJ2-2, is GAGVSQSPRYKVAKRGQDVALRCDPISGHVSLFWYQQALGQGPEFLTYFQNEAQLDKSGLPSDRFFAERPEGSVSTLKIQRTQQEDSAVYLCASSFVGGRGYTGELFFGEGSRLTVL.

J is TRBJ1-6 and V is TRBV14; D uncertain. In germline, CDR1 is SGHDN, CDR2 FVKESK. V was trimmed by 3 bases and J by 8 bases, leaving 14 bases between them. This CDR3 has 15 residues. CDR3: CASSHPGEWDSPLHF. The CDR3 DNA reads as TGTGCCAGCAGCCACCCAGGCGAATGGGATTCACCCCTCCACTTT.

The table lists this clonotype with many counts. The chain carries TRBV6-1 and TRBJ2-1; D gene uncertain. V lost 6 bases and J lost 6, with 18 bases in between. This CDR3 has 15 residues. Germline CDR1 reads MNHNS; CDR2 reads SASEGT. Here the CDR3 reads CASRKEEYSVNEQFF. CDR3 DNA: TGTGCCAGCAGGAAAGAGGAGTACAGCGTCAATGAGCAGTTCTTC.

V is TRBV11-1 and J is TRBJ2-1; TRBD2 aligns across 10 bases. The CDR3 covers 16 residues. J lost 9 bases, V lost 2 bases, and 10 bases had no gene match. CDR1 and CDR2 from the germline V gene are SGHAT and FQDESV (reference sequence). The CDR3: CASSLRVAGGRSEQFF. The CDR3 DNA follows: TGTGCCAGCAGCTTAAGGGTAGCGGGGGGCCGCAGTGAGCAGTTCTTC.

The chain uses TRBV7-4 and TRBJ1-3; possible D gene TRBD1, 5 bases. With 2 bases removed from V and 8 bases from J, the gap between germline ends came to 7 bases. The CDR3 totals 12 residues. Germline lookup yields CDR1 SGHVT and CDR2 SQSDAQ. CDR3 coding DNA: TGTGCCAGCAGCTTATTAGGGGACACCATATATTTT. Translating gives CASSLLGDTIYF. Together with reference TRBV7-4 and TRBJ1-3, the CDR3 gives the full variable domain: GAGVSQSPRYKVAKRGRDVALRCDSISGHVTLYWYRQTLGQGSEVLTYSQSDAQRDKSGRPSGRFSAERPERSVSTLKIQRTEQGDSAVYLCASSLLGDTIYFGEGSWLTVV.

The rearrangement uses TRBV7-8 and TRBJ2-7; 8 nucleotides agree with TRBD2. CDR3 size: 13 residues. Trimming at V came to 7 bases and at J to 0 bases, leaving 2 bases not matched to a gene. Germline V gene sequence: CDR1 SGHVS, CDR2 FQNEAQ. In nucleotides, the CDR3 is TGTGCCAGCAAAGCGGGGGCCTCCTACGAGCAGTACTTC. It yields the protein CASKAGASYEQYF.

The J gene is TRBJ2-1, the V gene TRBV27; 9 bases line up with TRBD2. Germline CDR1 reads MNHEY; CDR2 reads SMNVEV (reference sequence). The CDR3 spans 15 residues. The trim removed 6 bases at V and 8 bases at J, leaving 11 bases unmatched. The CDR3 reads CASSPGGGAEDEQFF. The CDR3 region has the DNA TGTGCCAGCAGCCCAGGCGGGGGGGCAGAGGATGAGCAGTTCTTC.

The chain couples TRBV7-8 to TRBJ1-2, with TRBD1 matching 10 bases. CDR1 and CDR2 (germline): SGHVS, FQNEAQ. The length of the CDR3 is 18 residues. The ends lost 0 bases at V and 6 bases at J; junction bases unmatched: 13. The CDR3 protein is CASSLAREGTGEWNGYTF. The CDR3 nucleotides are TGTGCCAGCAGCTTAGCCCGCGAAGGGACAGGGGAGTGGAATGGCTACACCTTC.

J is TRBJ1-2 and V is TRBV12-3 or TRBV12-4, with D uncertain. The CDR3 extends over 11 amino acids. V was cut by 4 bases and J by 9 bases, with 9 bases left in between. CDR3 DNA: TGTGCCAGCAGTTGGGGAGAAAGCTACACCTTC. This encodes CASSWGESYTF.

This rearrangement joins TRBV5-5 to TRBJ2-3; D ambiguous. CDR3 size: 13 residues. Per germline, CDR1 SGHKS and CDR2 YYEKEE (reference sequence). Trimming pared 1 base from V and 6 bases from J, leaving 9 bases between. Written as DNA, the CDR3 is TGTGCCAGCAGCTTGATAGGTCATGATACGCAGTATTTT. As protein: CASSLIGHDTQYF.

The sample holds many counts of this clonotype. V gene TRBV6-5 combines with J gene TRBJ2-7; TRBD1 is a possible D gene (6 bases). Germline V gene sequence: CDR1 MNHEY, CDR2 SVGAGI. The V end was cut by 0 bases, the J end by 2 bases, with 8 bases between. The CDR3 extends over 14 amino acids. DNA of the CDR3: TGTGCCAGCAGTTACTCCGGACAGCCCTACGAGCAGTACTTC. Protein product: CASSYSGQPYEQYF.